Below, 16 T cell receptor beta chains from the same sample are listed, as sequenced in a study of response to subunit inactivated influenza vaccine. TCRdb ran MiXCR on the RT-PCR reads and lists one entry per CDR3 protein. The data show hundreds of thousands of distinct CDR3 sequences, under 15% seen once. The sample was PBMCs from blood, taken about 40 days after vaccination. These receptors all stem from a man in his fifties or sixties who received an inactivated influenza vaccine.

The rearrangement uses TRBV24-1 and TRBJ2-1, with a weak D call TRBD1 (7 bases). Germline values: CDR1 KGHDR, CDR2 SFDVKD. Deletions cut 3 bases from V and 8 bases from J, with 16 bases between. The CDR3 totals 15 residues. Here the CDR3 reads CATSDRAGGLYEQFF. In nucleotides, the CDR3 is TGTGCCACCAGTGATCGGGCAGGGGGGCTCTATGAGCAGTTCTTC.

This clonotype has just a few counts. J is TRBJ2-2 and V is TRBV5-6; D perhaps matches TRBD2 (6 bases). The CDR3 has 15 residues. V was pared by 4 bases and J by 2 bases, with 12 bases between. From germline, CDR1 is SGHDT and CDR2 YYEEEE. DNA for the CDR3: TGTGCCAGCAGCCCGGACTATTATAACACCGGGGAGCTGTTTTTT. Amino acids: CASSPDYYNTGELFF.

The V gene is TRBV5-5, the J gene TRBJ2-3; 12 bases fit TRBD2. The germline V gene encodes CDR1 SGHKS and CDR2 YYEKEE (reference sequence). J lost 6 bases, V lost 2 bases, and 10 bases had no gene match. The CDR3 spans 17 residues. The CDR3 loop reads CASSLRASGGAEDTQYF. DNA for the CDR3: TGTGCCAGCAGCTTACGGGCTAGCGGGGGGGCCGAGGATACGCAGTATTTT.

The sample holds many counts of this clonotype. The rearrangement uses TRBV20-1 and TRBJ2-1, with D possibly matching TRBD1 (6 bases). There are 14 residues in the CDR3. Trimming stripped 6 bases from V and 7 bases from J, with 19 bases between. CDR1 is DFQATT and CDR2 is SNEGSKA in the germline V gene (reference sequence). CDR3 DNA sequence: TGCAGTGCAGTCGAGCGACAGGTCCGGAATGAGCAGTTCTTC. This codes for CSAVERQVRNEQFF.

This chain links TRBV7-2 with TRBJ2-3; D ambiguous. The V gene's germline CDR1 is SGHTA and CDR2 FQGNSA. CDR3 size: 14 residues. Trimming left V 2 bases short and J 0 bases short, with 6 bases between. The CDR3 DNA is TGTGCCAGCAGCTTAAGAGTTAGCACAGATACGCAGTATTTT. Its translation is CASSLRVSTDTQYF.

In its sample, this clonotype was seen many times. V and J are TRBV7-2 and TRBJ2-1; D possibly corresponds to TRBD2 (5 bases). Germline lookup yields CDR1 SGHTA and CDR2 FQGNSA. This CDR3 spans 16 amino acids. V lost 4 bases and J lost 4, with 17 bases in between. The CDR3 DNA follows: TGTGCCAGCAGCTCATCTCCAGACCCGGGGTACAATGAGCAGTTCTTC. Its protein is CASSSSPDPGYNEQFF.

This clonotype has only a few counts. The CDR3: CASSPLRPGTGTVEQYF. The CDR3 region has the DNA TGTGCCAGCAGCCCTTTACGTCCGGGGACAGGGACAGTCGAGCAGTACTTC. The chain has TRBV3-1 and TRBJ2-7; TRBD1 matches at 9 bases. After removal of 4 bases from V and 6 bases from J, the junction contained 16 bases not matched to a gene. CDR1 and CDR2 (germline): LGHDT, YNNKEL (reference sequence). The CDR3 covers 17 residues.

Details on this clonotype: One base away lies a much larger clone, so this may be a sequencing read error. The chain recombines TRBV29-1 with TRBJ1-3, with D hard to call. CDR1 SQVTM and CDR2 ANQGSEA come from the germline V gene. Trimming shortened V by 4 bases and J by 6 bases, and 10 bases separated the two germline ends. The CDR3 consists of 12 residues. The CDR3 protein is CSVAVRTNTIYF. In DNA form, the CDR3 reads TGCAGCGTTGCAGTCAGGACAAACACCATATATTTT.

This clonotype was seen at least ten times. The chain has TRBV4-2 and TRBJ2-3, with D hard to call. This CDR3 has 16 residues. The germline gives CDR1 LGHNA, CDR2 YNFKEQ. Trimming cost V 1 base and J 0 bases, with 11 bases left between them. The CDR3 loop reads CASSQVRTMSTDTQYF. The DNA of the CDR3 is TGTGCCAGCAGCCAAGTGCGGACCATGAGCACAGATACGCAGTATTTT.

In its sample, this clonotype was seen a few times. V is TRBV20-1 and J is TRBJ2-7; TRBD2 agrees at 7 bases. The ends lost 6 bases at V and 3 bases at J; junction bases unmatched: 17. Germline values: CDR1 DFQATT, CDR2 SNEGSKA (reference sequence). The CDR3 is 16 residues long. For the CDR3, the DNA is TGCAGTGCACCTCCCACCTCGCGGGAGAAGCGCTACGAGCAGTACTTC. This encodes CSAPPTSREKRYEQYF.

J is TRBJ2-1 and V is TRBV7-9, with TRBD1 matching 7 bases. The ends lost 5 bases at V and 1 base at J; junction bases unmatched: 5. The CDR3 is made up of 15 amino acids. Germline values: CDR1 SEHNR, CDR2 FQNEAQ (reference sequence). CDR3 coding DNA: TGTGCCAGCAGCGTCGACAGGGTATCCTACAATGAGCAGTTCTTC. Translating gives CASSVDRVSYNEQFF.

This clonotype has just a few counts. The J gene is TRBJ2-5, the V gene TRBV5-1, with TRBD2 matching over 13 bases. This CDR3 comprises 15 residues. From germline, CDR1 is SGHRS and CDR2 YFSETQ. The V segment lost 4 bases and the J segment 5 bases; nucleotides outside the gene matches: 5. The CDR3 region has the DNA TGCGCCAGCAGCCGGACTAGCGGGAGTGCGGAGACCCAGTACTTC. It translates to CASSRTSGSAETQYF. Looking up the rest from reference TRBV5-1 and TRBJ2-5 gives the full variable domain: KAGVTQTPRYLIKTRGQQVTLSCSPISGHRSVSWYQQTPGQGLQFLFEYFSETQRNKGNFPGRFSGRQFSNSRSEMNVSTLELGDSALYLCASSRTSGSAETQYFGPGTRLLVL.

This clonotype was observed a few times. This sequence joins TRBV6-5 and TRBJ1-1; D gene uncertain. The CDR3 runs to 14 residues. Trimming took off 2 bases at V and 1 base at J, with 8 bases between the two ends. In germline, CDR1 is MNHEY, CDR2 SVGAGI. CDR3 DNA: TGTGCCAGCAGTTACGGGGTGAGGAACACTGAAGCTTTCTTT. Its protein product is CASSYGVRNTEAFF.

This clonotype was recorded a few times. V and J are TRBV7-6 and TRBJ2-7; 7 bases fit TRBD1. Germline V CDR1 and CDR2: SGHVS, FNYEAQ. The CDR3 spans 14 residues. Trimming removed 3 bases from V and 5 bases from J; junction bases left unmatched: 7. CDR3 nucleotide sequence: TGTGCCAGCAGCTTGGAGACAGGGACCAACGAGCAGTACTTC. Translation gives CASSLETGTNEQYF.

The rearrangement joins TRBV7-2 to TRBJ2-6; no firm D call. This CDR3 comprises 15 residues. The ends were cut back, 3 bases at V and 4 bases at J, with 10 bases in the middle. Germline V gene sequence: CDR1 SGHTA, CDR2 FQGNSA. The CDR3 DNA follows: TGTGCCAGCAGCTTGACAAAATCCGGGGCCAACGTCCTGACTTTC. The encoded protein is CASSLTKSGANVLTF.

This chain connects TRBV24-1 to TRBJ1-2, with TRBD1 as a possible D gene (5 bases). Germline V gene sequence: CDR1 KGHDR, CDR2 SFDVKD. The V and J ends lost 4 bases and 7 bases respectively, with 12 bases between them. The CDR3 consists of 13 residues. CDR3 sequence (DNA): TGTGCCACCAGTGAAATCGGAGGGGCTGGCTACACCTTC. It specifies CATSEIGGAGYTF.